These 18 T cell receptor beta chains share one sample of origin, sequenced in a study of cytomegalovirus exposure and HLA in healthy donors. A multiplex PCR was run with 60 Vbeta primers and 13 Jbeta primers. Measured with immunoSEQ multiplex PCR; TCRdb has only the in-frame clones, and not every one. Among fewer than 150,000 clones listed, roughly three quarters were seen once. The specimen sequenced was PBMCs. The receptors come from a man under 40 in good health and CMV-seronegative.

V and J are TRBV6-6 and TRBJ1-2, with 8 bases identical to TRBD1. The CDR3 spans 14 residues. Germline V gene sequence: CDR1 MNHNY, CDR2 SVGAGI (reference sequence). The ends lost 4 bases at V and 3 bases at J; junction bases unmatched: 4. In DNA form, the CDR3 reads TGTGCCAGCAGTTCAGGGGGCGGGCACTATGGCTACACCTTC. Translation: CASSSGGGHYGYTF.

The rearrangement links TRBV11-2 to TRBJ1-3; D is unclear. V was pared by 5 bases and J by 1 base, with 12 bases between. The CDR3 length is 15 residues. Per germline, CDR1 SGHAT and CDR2 FQNNGV. CDR3 sequence reads: CASSPEEASGNTIYF. The CDR3 DNA reads TGTGCCAGCAGCCCCGAGGAGGCTTCTGGAAACACCATATATTTT.

The chain couples TRBV7-2 to TRBJ1-1; D remains ambiguous. CDR1 and CDR2 from the germline V gene are SGHTA and FQGNSA. The CDR3 has 14 amino acids. V was clipped by 2 bases and J by 0 bases, with 7 bases between them. The CDR3 loop is CASSLTVVNTEAFF. The CDR3, as DNA: TGTGCCAGCAGCTTAACAGTAGTGAACACTGAAGCTTTCTTT.

This chain connects TRBV28 to TRBJ2-5, with 7 bases identical to TRBD1. V gave up 5 bases and J gave up 4 bases; unmatched junction bases: 7. CDR1 and CDR2 from the germline V gene are MDHEN and SYDVKM. The CDR3 runs to 14 residues. In DNA, the CDR3 is TGTGCCAGCAGTCTACTCACAGGGGTAGAGACCCAGTACTTC. As protein: CASSLLTGVETQYF.

The chain carries TRBV30 and TRBJ1-2; perhaps TRBD1 as D (5 bases). Trimming shortened V by 3 bases and J by 8 bases, and 22 bases separated the two germline ends. The CDR3 is 15 residues long. The germline V gene encodes CDR1 GTSNPN and CDR2 SVGIG (reference sequence). This CDR3 reads CAWSLTGLTPEGYTF. In DNA form, the CDR3 reads TGTGCCTGGAGCCTAACAGGCCTCACCCCCGAGGGCTACACCTTC.

This chain joins TRBV5-4 and TRBJ2-4; 10 bases line up with TRBD2. Trimming removed 2 bases from V and 1 base from J; junction bases left unmatched: 6. The CDR3 covers 17 residues. CDR1 is SGHNT, CDR2 YYREEE, per germline (reference sequence). CDR3 loop: CASSFSSGSGAKNIQYF. CDR3 coding DNA: TGTGCCAGCAGCTTTTCTAGCGGGAGCGGGGCCAAAAACATTCAGTACTTC.

This rearrangement joins TRBV18 to TRBJ2-7, with D possibly being TRBD2 (6 bases). This CDR3 region has 14 residues. V shed 2 bases and J shed 5 bases, with 13 bases lying between them. From germline, CDR1 is KGHSH and CDR2 LQKENI. CDR3 loop: CASSPSAGSHEQYF. The CDR3 DNA is TGTGCCAGCTCACCATCGGCGGGGTCCCACGAGCAGTACTTC.

The chain has TRBV15 and TRBJ2-2; 9 nucleotides align to TRBD2. V shed 0 bases, J shed 6 bases, and the junction held 8 bases outside the gene matches. CDR1 and CDR2 from the germline V gene are LNHNV and YYDKDF (reference sequence). The CDR3 sequence is 17 residues long. CDR3 DNA sequence: TGTGCCACCAGCAGAGATCGTAATAGCGGGAGTTCCGGGGAGCTGTTTTTT. Its translation: CATSRDRNSGSSGELFF.

There are a few counts of this clone. The chain links TRBV10-3 to TRBJ2-7; 7 nucleotides match TRBD2. CDR1 is ENHRY and CDR2 is SYGVKD in the germline V gene. The CDR3 covers 16 residues. V was clipped by 3 bases and J by 6 bases; unmatched bases: 14. This chain's CDR3 is CAISDPTDGASGEQYF. The CDR3 DNA reads TGTGCCATCAGTGATCCCACCGACGGGGCTAGCGGCGAGCAGTACTTC.

The chain uses TRBV30 and TRBJ2-1, with 15 positions matching TRBD2. Germline trimming cut 1 base from V and 2 bases from J; bases unmatched to any gene: 12. Germline-derived CDR1 and CDR2 are GTSNPN and SVGIG (reference sequence). This CDR3 region has 20 residues. In DNA form, the CDR3 reads TGTGCCTGGAGTGAACCGGGACTAGCGGGAGGATCGGCCGCCTACAATGAGCAGTTCTTC. Translated: CAWSEPGLAGGSAAYNEQFF.

V gene TRBV4-1 combines with J gene TRBJ2-5; the match to TRBD2 covers 11 bases. This CDR3 is built from 17 residues. V dropped 3 bases and J dropped 4; count of bases not matched to a gene: 10. Germline V CDR1 and CDR2: MGHRA, YSYEKL. The CDR3 sequence is CASSQPLLAGALETQYF. CDR3 DNA: TGCGCCAGCAGCCAGCCTTTACTAGCGGGGGCCTTAGAGACCCAGTACTTC.

The gene calls are TRBV6-5 and TRBJ1-4; D is possibly TRBD1 (6 bases). With 5 bases removed from V and 3 bases from J, the gap between germline ends came to 13 bases. The CDR3 is 15 amino acids. Germline V lookup: CDR1 MNHEY, CDR2 SVGAGI. The CDR3 sequence: CASSPTGSPNEKLFF. CDR3 nucleotide sequence: TGTGCCAGCAGTCCCACAGGGTCGCCTAATGAAAAACTGTTTTTT.

V is TRBV14 and J is TRBJ2-7; possible D gene TRBD2, 6 bases. The CDR3 spans 13 residues. Trimming removed 4 bases from V and 3 bases from J, with 10 bases in between. Germline V gives CDR1 SGHDN, CDR2 FVKESK. CDR3 loop: CASSRPGSYEQYF. The CDR3 bases are TGTGCCAGCAGCCGTCCCGGGAGCTACGAGCAGTACTTC.

The V and J genes are TRBV19 and TRBJ2-5, with TRBD2 identical over 9 bases. The CDR3 contains 16 residues. V lost 7 bases and J lost 5; bases outside the gene matches: 14. Germline lookup yields CDR1 LNHDA and CDR2 SQIVND (reference sequence). DNA of the CDR3: TGTGCCAGTAAACCGGGACTAGCACATTCCTCGGAGACCCAGTACTTC. Translating gives CASKPGLAHSSETQYF.

The rearrangement links TRBV18 to TRBJ1-5, with D perhaps matching TRBD1 (5 bases). The V end was cut by 8 bases, the J end by 3 bases, with 20 bases between. Germline-derived CDR1 and CDR2 are KGHSH and LQKENI. CDR3 length: 16 residues. The CDR3 DNA follows: TGTGCCAGCCCCGCGATGCCCAAGGGACTCAATCAGCCCCAGCATTTT. Residues: CASPAMPKGLNQPQHF.

The rearrangement uses TRBV7-8 and TRBJ1-5; D remains unclear. The germline CDR1 and CDR2 sequences are SGHVS and FQNEAQ. CDR3 length equals 15 residues. Trimming pared 5 bases from V and 4 bases from J, leaving 15 bases between. CDR3 residues: CASSPSTGANQPQHF. In nucleotides, the CDR3 is TGTGCCAGCAGCCCAAGTACGGGTGCGAATCAGCCCCAGCATTTT.

The V gene is TRBV19, the J gene TRBJ1-1, with D tentatively TRBD1 (6 bases). Germline V lookup: CDR1 LNHDA, CDR2 SQIVND (reference sequence). The CDR3 totals 19 residues. The V and J ends lost 7 bases and 1 base respectively, with 28 bases between them. The CDR3 sequence is CASMRGSGSPVVWNTEAFF. Written as DNA, the CDR3 is TGTGCCAGTATGAGGGGGAGTGGGAGCCCGGTCGTTTGGAACACTGAAGCTTTCTTT.

The chain joins TRBV7-8 to TRBJ1-2; 10 nucleotides match TRBD1. Germline-derived CDR1 and CDR2 are SGHVS and FQNEAQ. V lost 4 bases and J lost 1; bases outside the gene matches: 3. The CDR3 totals 15 residues. The DNA of the CDR3 is TGTGCCAGCAGCTCCGGACAGGGGGTTAACTATGGCTACACCTTC. This translates into CASSSGQGVNYGYTF.